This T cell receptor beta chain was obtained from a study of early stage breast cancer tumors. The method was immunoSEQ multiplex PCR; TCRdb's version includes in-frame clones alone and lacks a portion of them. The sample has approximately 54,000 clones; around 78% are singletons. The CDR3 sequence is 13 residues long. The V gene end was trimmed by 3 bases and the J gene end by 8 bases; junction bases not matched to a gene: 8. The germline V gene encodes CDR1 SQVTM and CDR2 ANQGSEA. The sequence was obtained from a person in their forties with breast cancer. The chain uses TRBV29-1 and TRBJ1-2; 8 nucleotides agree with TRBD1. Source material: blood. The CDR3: CSVEVQGAGGYTF. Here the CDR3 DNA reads TGCAGCGTTGAGGTCCAGGGGGCGGGCGGCTACACCTTC.